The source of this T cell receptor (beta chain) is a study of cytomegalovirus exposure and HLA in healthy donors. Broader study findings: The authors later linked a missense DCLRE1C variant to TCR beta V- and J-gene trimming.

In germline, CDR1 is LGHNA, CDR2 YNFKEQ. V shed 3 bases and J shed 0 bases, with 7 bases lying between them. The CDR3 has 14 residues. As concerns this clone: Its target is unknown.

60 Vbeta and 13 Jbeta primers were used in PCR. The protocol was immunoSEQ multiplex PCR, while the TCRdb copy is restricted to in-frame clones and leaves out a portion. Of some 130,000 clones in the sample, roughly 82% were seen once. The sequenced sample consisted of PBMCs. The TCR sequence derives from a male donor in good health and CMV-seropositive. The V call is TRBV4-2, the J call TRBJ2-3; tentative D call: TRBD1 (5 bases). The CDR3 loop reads CASSHRASTDTQYF. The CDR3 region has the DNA TGTGCCAGCAGCCACAGGGCTAGCACAGATACGCAGTATTTT.